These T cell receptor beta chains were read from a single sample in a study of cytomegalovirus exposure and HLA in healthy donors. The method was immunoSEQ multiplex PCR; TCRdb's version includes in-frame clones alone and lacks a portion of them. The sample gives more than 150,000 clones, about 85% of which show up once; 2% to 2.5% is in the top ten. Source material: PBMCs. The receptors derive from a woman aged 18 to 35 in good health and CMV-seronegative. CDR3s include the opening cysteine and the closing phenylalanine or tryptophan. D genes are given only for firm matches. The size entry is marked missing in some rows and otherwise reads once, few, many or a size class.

DNA: TGTGCCAGCAGCGTAGCGGGGGAAGGCGAGCAGTACTTC; CDR3: CASSVAGEGEQYF; V: TRBV9; size: NA; J: TRBJ2-7; D: NA
DNA: TGTGCCAGCAGCCCACCCGGACAGGGGGCTCTTTACACCTTC; CDR3: CASSPPGQGALYTF; V: TRBV9; size: NA; J: TRBJ1-2; D: TRBD1
DNA: TGTGCCAGTAGTACCGACCAGACAGCAGGGTTGCGGATAGGCGATCAGCCCCAGCATTTT; CDR3: CASSTDQTAGLRIGDQPQHF; V: TRBV19; size: NA; J: TRBJ1-5; D: NA
DNA: TGCAGCGTTGAAGCCCAGGACCGGGGAAAACTGTTTTTT; CDR3: CSVEAQDRGKLFF; V: TRBV29-1; size: NA; J: TRBJ1-4; D: NA
DNA: TGTGCCAGCAGCTCCCGGGACACTGAAGAGACCCAGTACTTC; CDR3: CASSSRDTEETQYF; V: TRBV5-5; size: NA; J: TRBJ2-5; D: NA
DNA: TGTGCCAGCAGCGTTGGTAGAAGACTCGCCTACGAGCAGTACTTC; CDR3: CASSVGRRLAYEQYF; V: TRBV7-8; size: NA; J: TRBJ2-7; D: NA
DNA: TGTGCCAGCAGCCTTGGAGAGGGTCTGAGGAGCACTGAAGCTTTCTTT; CDR3: CASSLGEGLRSTEAFF; V: TRBV7-9; size: NA; J: TRBJ1-1; D: NA
DNA: TGTGCCAGCAGTGACGCACTAGCCGTTAGCTCCTACAATGAGCAGTTCTTC; CDR3: CASSDALAVSSYNEQFF; V: TRBV25-1; size: NA; J: TRBJ2-1; D: NA
DNA: TGTGCCAGTAGTACGGGACTAGCGGGAGGGCCAGTAGGGGAGACCCAGTACTTC; CDR3: CASSTGLAGGPVGETQYF; V: TRBV19; size: NA; J: TRBJ2-5; D: TRBD2
DNA: TGCAGCGTTGAGGCCGCGGGGGGAGATACGCAGTATTTT; CDR3: CSVEAAGGDTQYF; V: TRBV29-1; size: NA; J: TRBJ2-3; D: TRBD2
DNA: TGTGCCAGCAGTTACATGAGCTCTGGAAACACCATATATTTT; CDR3: CASSYMSSGNTIYF; V: TRBV6-5; size: NA; J: TRBJ1-3; D: NA
DNA: TGTGCCAGCAGTTCCTCGTTCCGTATTCCAGGCCGACCAAAAACTAATGAAAAACTGTTTTTT; CDR3: CASSSSFRIPGRPKTNEKLFF; V: TRBV27; size: NA; J: TRBJ1-4; D: NA
DNA: TGTGCCAGCAGTGGGGCGGCAGGCGGTCAGCCCCAGCATTTT; CDR3: CASSGAAGGQPQHF; V: TRBV28; size: NA; J: TRBJ1-5; D: NA
DNA: TGTGCCAGCAGTGAAGGTCGGGGAATCTATGGCTACACCTTC; CDR3: CASSEGRGIYGYTF; V: TRBV6-1; size: once; J: TRBJ1-2; D: NA
DNA: TGTGCTAGTGGTTTGGGGACAGGGAGCGGGGAGCTGTTTTTT; CDR3: CASGLGTGSGELFF; V: TRBV12-5; size: once; J: TRBJ2-2; D: TRBD1
DNA: TGTGCCAGCGCCCCGGGACTCAACTACGAGCAGTACTTC; CDR3: CASAPGLNYEQYF; V: TRBV9; size: NA; J: TRBJ2-7; D: NA
DNA: TGTGCCAGCAGCTTACTTGGCGGGAGGGCCCGAATGGAGACGCAGTATTTT; CDR3: CASSLLGGRARMETQYF; V: TRBV7-2; size: once; J: TRBJ2-3; D: TRBD2
DNA: TGTGCCAGCAGCTGCCCTAACCCCCCGAACACCGGGGAGCTGTTTTTT; CDR3: CASSCPNPPNTGELFF; V: TRBV21-1; size: NA; J: TRBJ2-2; D: NA
DNA: TGTGCCAGCAGCTTCCCAGGGGTACCCTACGAGCAGTACTTC; CDR3: CASSFPGVPYEQYF; V: TRBV11-2; size: NA; J: TRBJ2-7; D: NA
DNA: TGTGCCAGTAGTATAATTACAGGGGGCGCCGGCAACGAGCAGTACTTC; CDR3: CASSIITGGAGNEQYF; V: TRBV19; size: NA; J: TRBJ2-7; D: TRBD1
DNA: TGTGCCAGCAGCGTAGATTCCAGCTCTGGGGCCAACGTCCTGACTTTC; CDR3: CASSVDSSSGANVLTF; V: TRBV9; size: NA; J: TRBJ2-6; D: NA
DNA: TGTGCCAGCAGACTCAGACAGGGGGCGATCTACTACGAGCAGTACTTC; CDR3: CASRLRQGAIYYEQYF; V: TRBV2; size: NA; J: TRBJ2-7; D: TRBD1
DNA: TGTGCCAGCAGCGGACAGGGGGGCCAAGAGACCCAGTACTTC; CDR3: CASSGQGGQETQYF; V: TRBV2; size: once; J: TRBJ2-5; D: TRBD1
DNA: TGTGCCAGCTCATCAACGGGTTTCAATTCACCCCTCCACTTT; CDR3: CASSSTGFNSPLHF; V: TRBV18; size: NA; J: TRBJ1-6; D: NA
DNA: TGTGCCAGCAGCTTCCCACAGCGGGAGCCCTCTCAAGAGACCCAGTACTTC; CDR3: CASSFPQREPSQETQYF; V: TRBV7-9; size: medium-sized; J: TRBJ2-5; D: TRBD2
DNA: TGTGCCAGCAGCTTAGGAGGGGGTACGCAGTATTTT; CDR3: CASSLGGGTQYF; V: TRBV7-2; size: NA; J: TRBJ2-3; D: NA
DNA: TGTGCCAGCAGCTTCGGAGACAGGGGGGAAAAACTGTTTTTT; CDR3: CASSFGDRGEKLFF; V: TRBV7-9; size: NA; J: TRBJ1-4; D: TRBD1
DNA: TGTGCCAGCAGCGTGGAGACAGGGGGAAACACCGGGGAGCTGTTTTTT; CDR3: CASSVETGGNTGELFF; V: TRBV5-4; size: NA; J: TRBJ2-2; D: TRBD1
DNA: TGTGCCAGCAGCTCCCTCTACAGGGGAGTGGGGCAAGAGACCCAGTACTTC; CDR3: CASSSLYRGVGQETQYF; V: TRBV11-1; size: NA; J: TRBJ2-5; D: TRBD1
DNA: TGTGCCAGCAGCCACCGGGACAGGGGGCGAGCCGGGGAGCTGTTTTTT; CDR3: CASSHRDRGRAGELFF; V: TRBV14; size: NA; J: TRBJ2-2; D: TRBD1
DNA: TGTGCCAGCAGTTTACCTAGACAGGGGACGAACACCGGGGAGCTGTTTTTT; CDR3: CASSLPRQGTNTGELFF; V: TRBV27; size: NA; J: TRBJ2-2; D: TRBD1
DNA: TGTGCCAGCAGCCCCAGTTCGGGGAGCAATCAGCCCCAGCATTTT; CDR3: CASSPSSGSNQPQHF; V: TRBV4-2; size: NA; J: TRBJ1-5; D: NA
DNA: TGCGCCAGCAGCAGAGGGACAGGAAATGAAAAACTGTTTTTT; CDR3: CASSRGTGNEKLFF; V: TRBV5-1; size: NA; J: TRBJ1-4; D: TRBD1
DNA: TGTGCCAGCGGTACAGGGATGGCCAAAAACATTCAGTACTTC; CDR3: CASGTGMAKNIQYF; V: TRBV4-2; size: NA; J: TRBJ2-4; D: NA
DNA: TGTGCCACCTACCTGACTGGGTACTACGAGCAGTACTTC; CDR3: CATYLTGYYEQYF; V: TRBV28; size: NA; J: TRBJ2-7; D: NA
DNA: TGTGCCAGCACCCCCATCGCGGGAGCGAGGACAGATACGCAGTATTTT; CDR3: CASTPIAGARTDTQYF; V: TRBV11-2; size: NA; J: TRBJ2-3; D: TRBD2
DNA: TGTGCCAGCTGGAGACAGACCTACGAGCAGTACTTC; CDR3: CASWRQTYEQYF; V: TRBV21-1; size: NA; J: TRBJ2-7; D: NA
DNA: TGTGCCAGTAGTCCACGGGGGGGCAATCAGCCCCAGCATTTT; CDR3: CASSPRGGNQPQHF; V: TRBV19; size: NA; J: TRBJ1-5; D: NA
DNA: TGTGCCAGCTCACCACTTTTTTCGGGACAGGGGGCTGTCGGCTACACCTTC; CDR3: CASSPLFSGQGAVGYTF; V: TRBV18; size: NA; J: TRBJ1-2; D: TRBD1
DNA: TGTGCCAGCAGCCCGGGACAGGGGGGCCGGCCCTATGGCTACACCTTC; CDR3: CASSPGQGGRPYGYTF; V: TRBV11-2; size: medium-sized; J: TRBJ1-2; D: TRBD1
DNA: TGTGCCAGCAGCGTAGCTCCAGGGTCAATCTCTGGAAACACCATATATTTT; CDR3: CASSVAPGSISGNTIYF; V: TRBV9; size: NA; J: TRBJ1-3; D: NA
DNA: TGCGCCAGCAGCCCAGACAGGGGCTTTAGGCAGTATTTT; CDR3: CASSPDRGFRQYF; V: TRBV5-1; size: NA; J: TRBJ2-3; D: TRBD1
DNA: TGTGCCAGCAGCGCCCAGGCCCTCCAAGAGACCCAGTACTTC; CDR3: CASSAQALQETQYF; V: TRBV9; size: NA; J: TRBJ2-5; D: NA
DNA: TGCAGCGTTGAAAGGACAGGGGACACTGAAGCTTTCTTT; CDR3: CSVERTGDTEAFF; V: TRBV29-1; size: NA; J: TRBJ1-1; D: TRBD1
DNA: TGTGCTAGCAGCTTGAGCGGGAGGGGGGAGACCCAGTACTTC; CDR3: CASSLSGRGETQYF; V: TRBV7-7; size: NA; J: TRBJ2-5; D: TRBD2
DNA: TGCGCCAGCAGCGGCGGGACTCCAGCCGAAGCTTTCTTT; CDR3: CASSGGTPAEAFF; V: TRBV5-1; size: NA; J: TRBJ1-1; D: NA
DNA: TGCGCCAGCAGCACCCGGCGAGGTAGCACAGATACGCAGTATTTT; CDR3: CASSTRRGSTDTQYF; V: TRBV5-1; size: NA; J: TRBJ2-3; D: NA
DNA: TGTGCCAGCGAAGGGGGTCCCACGCGGGAGACCCAGTACTTC; CDR3: CASEGGPTRETQYF; V: TRBV7-9; size: NA; J: TRBJ2-5; D: NA
DNA: TGTGCCAGCAGCTCCCGGGACAGGTCCTACGAGCAGTACTTC; CDR3: CASSSRDRSYEQYF; V: TRBV11-3; size: NA; J: TRBJ2-7; D: TRBD1
DNA: TGTGCCAGCAGTGCGCCGGGAAGAGGCTACACCTTC; CDR3: CASSAPGRGYTF; V: TRBV28; size: NA; J: TRBJ1-2; D: NA
DNA: TGTGCCAGCAGCCAGACAGTCGTTGGCACAGATACGCAGTATTTT; CDR3: CASSQTVVGTDTQYF; V: TRBV9; size: NA; J: TRBJ2-3; D: NA